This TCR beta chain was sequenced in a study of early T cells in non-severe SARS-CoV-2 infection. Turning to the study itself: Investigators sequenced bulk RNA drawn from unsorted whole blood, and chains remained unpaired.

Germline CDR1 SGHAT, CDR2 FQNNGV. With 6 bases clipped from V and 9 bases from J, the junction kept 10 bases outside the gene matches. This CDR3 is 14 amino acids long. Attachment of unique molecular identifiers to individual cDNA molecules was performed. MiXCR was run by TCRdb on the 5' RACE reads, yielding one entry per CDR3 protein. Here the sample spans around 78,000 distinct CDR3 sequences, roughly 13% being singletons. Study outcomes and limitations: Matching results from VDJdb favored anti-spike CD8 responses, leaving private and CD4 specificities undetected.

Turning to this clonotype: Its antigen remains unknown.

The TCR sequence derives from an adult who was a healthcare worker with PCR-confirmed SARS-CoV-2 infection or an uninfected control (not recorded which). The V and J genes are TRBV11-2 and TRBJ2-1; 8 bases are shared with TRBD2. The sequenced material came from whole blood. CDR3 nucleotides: TGTGCCAGCAGTCCGGGGGGGGTTTTAAGTGAGCAGTTCTTC. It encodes CASSPGGVLSEQFF. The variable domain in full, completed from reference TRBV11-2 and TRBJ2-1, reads EAGVAQSPRYKIIEKRQSVAFWCNPISGHATLYWYQQILGQGPKLLIQFQNNGVVDDSQLPKDRFSAERLKGVDSTLKIQPAKLEDSAVYLCASSPGGVLSEQFFGPGTRLTVL.